The present TCR beta chain was sequenced within a study of control samples from healthy donors and cancer patients. TCRdb keeps only in-frame clones here, not all; method: immunoSEQ multiplex PCR. Of 150,000 to 200,000 clones listed, just under 95% are singletons. Trimming shortened V by 3 bases and J by 1 base, and 9 bases separated the two germline ends. The CDR3 sequence is 14 residues long. Germline V gene data show CDR1 as KGHSH and CDR2 as LQKENI. The sequenced sample consisted of blood. The chain joins TRBV18 to TRBJ1-1; unclear D gene. The receptor's source is a man younger than 30 in good health. In DNA form, the CDR3 reads TGTGCCAGCTCACCTTCTCAGGAGAACACTGAAGCTTTCTTT. Protein product: CASSPSQENTEAFF.